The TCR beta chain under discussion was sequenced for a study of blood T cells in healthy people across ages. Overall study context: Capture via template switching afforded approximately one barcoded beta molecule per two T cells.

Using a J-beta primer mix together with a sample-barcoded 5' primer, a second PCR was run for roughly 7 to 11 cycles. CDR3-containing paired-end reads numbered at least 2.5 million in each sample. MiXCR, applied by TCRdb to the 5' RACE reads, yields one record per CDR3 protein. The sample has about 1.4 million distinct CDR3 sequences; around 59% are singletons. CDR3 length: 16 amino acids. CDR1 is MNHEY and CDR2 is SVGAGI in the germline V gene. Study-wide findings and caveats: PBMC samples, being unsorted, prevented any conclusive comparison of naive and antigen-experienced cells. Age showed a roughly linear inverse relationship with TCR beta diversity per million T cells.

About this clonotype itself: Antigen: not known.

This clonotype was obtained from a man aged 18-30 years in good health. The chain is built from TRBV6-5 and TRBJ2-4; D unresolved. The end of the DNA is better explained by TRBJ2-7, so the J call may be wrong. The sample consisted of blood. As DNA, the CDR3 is TGTGCCAGCAGTTACCCCGGACCCTACTCCTCCTACGAGCAGTACTTC. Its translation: CASSYPGPYSSYEQYF.